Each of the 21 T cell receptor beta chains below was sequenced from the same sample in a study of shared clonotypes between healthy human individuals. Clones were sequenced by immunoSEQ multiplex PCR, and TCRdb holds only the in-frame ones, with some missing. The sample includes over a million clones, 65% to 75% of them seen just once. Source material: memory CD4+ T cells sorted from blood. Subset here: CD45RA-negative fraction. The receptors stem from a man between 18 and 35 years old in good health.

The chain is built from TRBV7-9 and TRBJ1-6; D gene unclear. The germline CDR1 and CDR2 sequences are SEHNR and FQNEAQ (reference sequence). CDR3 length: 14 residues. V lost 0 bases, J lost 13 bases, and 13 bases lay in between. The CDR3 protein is CASSLAATSYPLHF. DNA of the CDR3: TGTGCCAGCAGCTTAGCTGCGACCTCATATCCCCTCCACTTT. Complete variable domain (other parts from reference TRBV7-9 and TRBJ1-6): DTGVSQNPRHKITKRGQNVTFRCDPISEHNRLYWYRQTLGQGPEFLTYFQNEAQLEKSRLLSDRFSAERPKGSFSTLEIQRTEQGDSAMYLCASSLAATSYPLHFGNGTRLTVT.

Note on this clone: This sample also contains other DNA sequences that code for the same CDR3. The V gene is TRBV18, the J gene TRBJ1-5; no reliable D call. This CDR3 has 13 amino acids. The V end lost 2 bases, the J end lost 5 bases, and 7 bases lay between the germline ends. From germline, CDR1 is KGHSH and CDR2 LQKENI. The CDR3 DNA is TGTGCCAGCTCACCAGGGAGGGATCAGCCCCAGCATTTT. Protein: CASSPGRDQPQHF.

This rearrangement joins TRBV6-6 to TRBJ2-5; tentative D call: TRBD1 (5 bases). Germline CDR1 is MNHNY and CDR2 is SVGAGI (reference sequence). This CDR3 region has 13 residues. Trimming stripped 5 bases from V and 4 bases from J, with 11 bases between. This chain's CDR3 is CASSGADPETQYF. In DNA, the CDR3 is TGTGCCAGCAGTGGGGCAGACCCAGAGACCCAGTACTTC.

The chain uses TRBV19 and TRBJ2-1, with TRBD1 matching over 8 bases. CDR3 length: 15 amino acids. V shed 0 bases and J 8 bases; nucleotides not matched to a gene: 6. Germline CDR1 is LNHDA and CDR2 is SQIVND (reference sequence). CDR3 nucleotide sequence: TGTGCCAGTAGTATAGACGGACAGGGAAAGGATGAGCAGTTCTTC. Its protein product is CASSIDGQGKDEQFF.

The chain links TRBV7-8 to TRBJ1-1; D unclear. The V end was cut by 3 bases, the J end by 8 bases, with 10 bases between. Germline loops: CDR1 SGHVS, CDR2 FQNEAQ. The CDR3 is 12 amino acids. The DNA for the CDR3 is TGTGCCAGCAGCTTTCCAGCAGGCGAAGCTTTCTTT. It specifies CASSFPAGEAFF.

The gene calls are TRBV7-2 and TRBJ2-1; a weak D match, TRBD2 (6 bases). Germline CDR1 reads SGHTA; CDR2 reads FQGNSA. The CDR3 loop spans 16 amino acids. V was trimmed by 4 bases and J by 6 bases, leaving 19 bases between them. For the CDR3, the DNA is TGTGCCAGCAGCTCCCCGGGGCTAGCGATCGTCAATGAGCAGTTCTTC. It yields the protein CASSSPGLAIVNEQFF.

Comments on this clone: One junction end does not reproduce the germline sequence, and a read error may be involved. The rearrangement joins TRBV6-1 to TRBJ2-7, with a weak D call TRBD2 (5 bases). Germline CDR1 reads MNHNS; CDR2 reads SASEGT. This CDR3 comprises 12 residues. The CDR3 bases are TGTGCCAGCAGTCGGGATTTTTTCGAGCTGTACTTC. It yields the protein CASSRDFFELYF.

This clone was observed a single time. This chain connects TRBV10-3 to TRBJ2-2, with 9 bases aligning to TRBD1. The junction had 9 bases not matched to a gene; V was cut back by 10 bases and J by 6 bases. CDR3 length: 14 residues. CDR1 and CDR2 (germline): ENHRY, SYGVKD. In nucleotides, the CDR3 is TGTGCCAGCACCGGACAGGGGAGGGCCGGGGAGCTGTTTTTT. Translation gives CASTGQGRAGELFF.

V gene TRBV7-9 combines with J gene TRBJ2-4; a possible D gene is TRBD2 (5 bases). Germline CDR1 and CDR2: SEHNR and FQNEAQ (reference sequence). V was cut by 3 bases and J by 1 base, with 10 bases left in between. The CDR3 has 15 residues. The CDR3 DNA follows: TGTGCCAGCAGCTTCTGGACTGGGGCCAAAAACATTCAGTACTTC. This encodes CASSFWTGAKNIQYF.

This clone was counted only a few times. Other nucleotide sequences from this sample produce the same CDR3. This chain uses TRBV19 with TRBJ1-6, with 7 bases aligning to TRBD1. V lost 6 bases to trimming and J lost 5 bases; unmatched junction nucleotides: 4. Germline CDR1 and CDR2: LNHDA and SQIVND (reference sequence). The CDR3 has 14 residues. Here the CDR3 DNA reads TGTGCCAGTAGCCTGGGACAGAATAATTCACCCCTCCACTTT. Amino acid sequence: CASSLGQNNSPLHF.

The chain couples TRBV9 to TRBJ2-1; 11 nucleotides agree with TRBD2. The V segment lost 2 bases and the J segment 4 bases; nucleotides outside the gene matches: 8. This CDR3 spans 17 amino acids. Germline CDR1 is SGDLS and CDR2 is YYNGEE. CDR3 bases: TGTGCCAGCAGCGTTCAGACCCTAGCGGGGGGATACAATGAGCAGTTCTTC. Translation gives CASSVQTLAGGYNEQFF.

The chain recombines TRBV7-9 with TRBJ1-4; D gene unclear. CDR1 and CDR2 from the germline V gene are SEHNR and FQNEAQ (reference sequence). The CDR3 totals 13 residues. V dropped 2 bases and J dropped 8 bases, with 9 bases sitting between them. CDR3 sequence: CASSLMGSEKLFF. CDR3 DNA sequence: TGTGCCAGCAGCTTAATGGGGTCGGAAAAACTGTTTTTT.

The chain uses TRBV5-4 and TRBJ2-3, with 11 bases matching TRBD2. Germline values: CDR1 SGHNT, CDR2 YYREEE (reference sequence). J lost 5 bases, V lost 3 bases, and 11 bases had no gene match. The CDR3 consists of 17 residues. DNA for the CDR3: TGTGCCAGCAGCTGGAATCGGGCTAGCGGGGGGAAAGATACGCAGTATTTT. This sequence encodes CASSWNRASGGKDTQYF.

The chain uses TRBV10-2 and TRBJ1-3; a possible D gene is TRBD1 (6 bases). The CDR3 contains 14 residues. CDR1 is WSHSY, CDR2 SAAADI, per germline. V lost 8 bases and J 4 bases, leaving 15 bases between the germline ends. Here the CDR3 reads CASGSPGAGNTIYF. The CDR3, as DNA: TGCGCCAGCGGATCCCCGGGGGCGGGAAACACCATATATTTT.

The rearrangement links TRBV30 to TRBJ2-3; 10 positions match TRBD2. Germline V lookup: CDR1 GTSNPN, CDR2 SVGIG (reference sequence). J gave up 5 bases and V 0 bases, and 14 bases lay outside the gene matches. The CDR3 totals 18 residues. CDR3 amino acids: CAWSVVLASGRSGDTQYF. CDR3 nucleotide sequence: TGTGCCTGGAGTGTAGTCCTGGCTAGCGGGAGATCTGGAGATACGCAGTATTTT.

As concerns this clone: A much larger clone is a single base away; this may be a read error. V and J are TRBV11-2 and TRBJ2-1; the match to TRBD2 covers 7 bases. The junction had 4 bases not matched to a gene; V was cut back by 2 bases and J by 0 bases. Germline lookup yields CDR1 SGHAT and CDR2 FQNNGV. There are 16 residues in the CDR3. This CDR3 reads CASSLSRGSSYNEQFF. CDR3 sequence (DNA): TGTGCCAGCAGCTTATCCCGCGGGAGCTCCTACAATGAGCAGTTCTTC.

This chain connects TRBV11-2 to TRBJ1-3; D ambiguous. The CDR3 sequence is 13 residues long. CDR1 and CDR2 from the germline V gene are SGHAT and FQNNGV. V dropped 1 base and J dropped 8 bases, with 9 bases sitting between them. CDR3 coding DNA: TGTGCCAGCAGCTTAGCCCACATGCACACCATATATTTT. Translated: CASSLAHMHTIYF.

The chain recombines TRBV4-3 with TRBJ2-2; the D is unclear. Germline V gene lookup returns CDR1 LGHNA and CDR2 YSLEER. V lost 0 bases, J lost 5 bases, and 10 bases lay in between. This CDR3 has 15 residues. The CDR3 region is CASSQDLTRTGELFF. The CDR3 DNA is TGCGCCAGCAGCCAAGACTTGACGAGGACCGGGGAGCTGTTTTTT.

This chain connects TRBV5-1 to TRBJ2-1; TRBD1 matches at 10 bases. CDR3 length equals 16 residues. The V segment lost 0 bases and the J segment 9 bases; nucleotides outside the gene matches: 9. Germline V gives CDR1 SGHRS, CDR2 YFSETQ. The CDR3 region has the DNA TGCGCCAGCAGCTTGGACGCGACAGGGGGCTTCAGTGAGCAGTTCTTC. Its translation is CASSLDATGGFSEQFF. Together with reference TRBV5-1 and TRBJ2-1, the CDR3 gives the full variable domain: KAGVTQTPRYLIKTRGQQVTLSCSPISGHRSVSWYQQTPGQGLQFLFEYFSETQRNKGNFPGRFSGRQFSNSRSEMNVSTLELGDSALYLCASSLDATGGFSEQFFGPGTRLTVL.

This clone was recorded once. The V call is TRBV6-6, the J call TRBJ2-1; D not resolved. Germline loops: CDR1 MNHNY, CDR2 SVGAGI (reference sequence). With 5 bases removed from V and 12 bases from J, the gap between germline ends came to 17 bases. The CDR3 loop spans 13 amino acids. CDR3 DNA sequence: TGTGCCAGCAGTCCAATCGTCGCGCAGTGGCAGTTCTTC. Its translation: CASSPIVAQWQFF.

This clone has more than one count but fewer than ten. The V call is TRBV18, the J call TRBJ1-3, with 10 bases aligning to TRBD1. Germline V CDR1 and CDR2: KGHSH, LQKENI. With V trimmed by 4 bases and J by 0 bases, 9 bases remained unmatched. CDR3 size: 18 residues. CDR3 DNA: TGTGCCAGCTCACGCGGGACAGGGGTTACGAGCTCTGGAAACACCATATATTTT. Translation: CASSRGTGVTSSGNTIYF.